The 17 T cell receptor beta chains below were found in one sample sequenced in a study of blood T cell repertoires in COVID-19. Clones were read by immunoSEQ multiplex PCR, and TCRdb kept only the in-frame ones, dropping some. The sample includes about 290,000 clones, around nine tenths of them seen just once. Source material: peripheral blood. The source is a woman aged 40 to 50 who had recovered from COVID-19.

This chain joins TRBV11-3 and TRBJ2-5; D is unclear. The CDR3 is 13 amino acids. Germline V gives CDR1 SGHNT, CDR2 YENEEA. V was shortened by 0 bases and J by 5 bases, with 7 bases between the two germline ends. CDR3 nucleotides: TGTGCCAGCAGCTTAGACCCTATGGAGACCCAGTACTTC. It codes for CASSLDPMETQYF.

In DNA, the CDR3 is TGTGCCAGCAACGGGCAGGGGAGGAACACCGGGGAGCTGTTTTTT. This sequence encodes CASNGQGRNTGELFF. The chain carries TRBV28 and TRBJ2-2; D possibly corresponds to TRBD1 (6 bases). Germline V gene lookup returns CDR1 MDHEN and CDR2 SYDVKM. V lost 7 bases and J 1 base, leaving 13 bases between the germline ends. This CDR3 region has 15 residues.

The chain's CDR3 is CSVEFRLAEEYSTDTQYF. The CDR3 DNA sequence: TGCAGCGTTGAATTTCGGCTAGCGGAGGAATATAGCACAGATACGCAGTATTTT. The chain employs TRBV29-1 and TRBJ2-3; 7 bases align to TRBD2. This CDR3 region has 18 residues. CDR1 is SQVTM, CDR2 ANQGSEA, per germline. The V gene end was trimmed by 2 bases and the J gene end by 0 bases; junction bases not matched to a gene: 14.

In this sample, this clone turned up a few times. The genes are TRBV5-1 and TRBJ1-5; D is uncertain. V was trimmed by 1 base and J by 6 bases, leaving 11 bases between them. Germline values: CDR1 SGHRS, CDR2 YFSETQ. CDR3 length: 14 residues. The CDR3 DNA reads as TGCGCCAGCAGCTTGTCGGGTCTCGGTCAGCCCCAGCATTTT. Protein: CASSLSGLGQPQHF.

The chain combines TRBV7-9 with TRBJ2-7, with TRBD1 as a possible D gene (6 bases). This CDR3 contains 16 residues. V lost 4 bases, J lost 6 bases, and 22 bases lay in between. Germline CDR1 and CDR2: SEHNR and FQNEAQ (reference sequence). The CDR3 reads CASSSLLQGIWGEQYF. The CDR3 DNA reads TGTGCCAGCAGCTCACTACTCCAGGGGATTTGGGGCGAGCAGTACTTC.

This chain connects TRBV4-2 to TRBJ2-2, with D uncertain. CDR1 and CDR2 (germline): LGHNA, YNFKEQ. Trimming shortened V by 2 bases and J by 6 bases, and 25 bases separated the two germline ends. The CDR3 is made up of 19 amino acids. The CDR3 protein is CASSQTYLDQPDKAGELFF. CDR3 nucleotides: TGTGCCAGCAGCCAAACCTACCTTGACCAGCCTGACAAGGCCGGGGAGCTGTTTTTT.

This chain links TRBV6-2 or TRBV6-3 with TRBJ1-2, with 7 bases matching TRBD1. The V segment lost 6 bases and the J segment 4 bases; nucleotides outside the gene matches: 5. The CDR3 contains 13 residues. Germline CDR1 and CDR2: MNHEY and SVGEGT. The CDR3 nucleotides are TGTGCCAGCAGCCCAGGGACAGTCTATGGCTACACCTTC. This translates into CASSPGTVYGYTF.

J is TRBJ1-5 and V is TRBV15, with a weak D call TRBD1 (6 bases). The CDR3 runs to 14 residues. Germline V gives CDR1 LNHNV, CDR2 YYDKDF (reference sequence). Trimming pared 0 bases from V and 6 bases from J, leaving 9 bases between. The chain's CDR3 is CATSREARGQPQHF. CDR3 in DNA: TGTGCCACCAGCAGAGAGGCCAGGGGTCAGCCCCAGCATTTT. Complete variable domain (other parts from reference TRBV15 and TRBJ1-5): DAMVIQNPRYQVTQFGKPVTLSCSQTLNHNVMYWYQQKSSQAPKLLFHYYDKDFNNEADTPDNFQSRRPNTSFCFLDIRSPGLGDTAMYLCATSREARGQPQHFGDGTRLSIL.

This sequence joins TRBV28 and TRBJ2-5; 7 nucleotides match TRBD2. V trimming: 10 bases; J trimming: 4 bases; junction bases outside the gene matches: 9. Germline values: CDR1 MDHEN, CDR2 SYDVKM. This CDR3 spans 13 amino acids. The CDR3 is CATDGEGGETQYF. CDR3 sequence (DNA): TGTGCCACGGACGGGGAGGGAGGAGAGACCCAGTACTTC.

The chain couples TRBV7-9 to TRBJ1-4, with 7 bases that match TRBD1. The CDR3 totals 14 residues. Germline CDR1 reads SEHNR; CDR2 reads FQNEAQ (reference sequence). V was clipped by 3 bases and J by 8 bases; unmatched bases: 6. CDR3 DNA: TGTGCCAGCAGCTTCTTTCAGGGGGAGGAAAAACTGTTTTTT. Translated, it gives CASSFFQGEEKLFF.

In its sample, this clone was seen once. V usage is TRBV2 and J usage is TRBJ2-2, with D possibly being TRBD2 (6 bases). Trimming stripped 4 bases from V and 6 bases from J, with 18 bases between. In germline, CDR1 is SNHLY, CDR2 FYNNEI. This CDR3 comprises 16 residues. The CDR3 protein is CASSVVVAVSAGELFF. The CDR3 region has the DNA TGTGCCAGCAGTGTAGTGGTAGCGGTTTCTGCCGGGGAGCTGTTTTTT.

V and J are TRBV30 and TRBJ2-3, with 9 nucleotides matching TRBD2. Per the germline V gene, CDR1 is GTSNPN and CDR2 is SVGIG (reference sequence). The CDR3 consists of 14 residues. V shed 3 bases and J 6 bases; nucleotides not matched to a gene: 7. CDR3 residues: CAWSSTAGGDTQYF. The CDR3 DNA sequence: TGTGCCTGGAGCTCCACGGCGGGAGGGGATACGCAGTATTTT.

V usage is TRBV7-9 and J usage is TRBJ2-1; 10 nucleotides line up with TRBD1. Trimming took 4 bases from V and 12 from J; bases not matched to a gene: 3. This CDR3 region has 12 residues. Germline CDR1 reads SEHNR; CDR2 reads FQNEAQ (reference sequence). CDR3 region: CASSWGQGMQFF. The CDR3 nucleotides are TGTGCCAGCAGCTGGGGACAGGGGATGCAGTTCTTC.

The chain uses TRBV2 and TRBJ1-1, with a possible D match to TRBD1 (5 bases). The V end was cut by 6 bases, the J end by 5 bases, with 13 bases between. The CDR3 sequence is 13 residues long. The germline V gene encodes CDR1 SNHLY and CDR2 FYNNEI. CDR3 nucleotide sequence: TGTGCCAGCAGGCTGGGGCAGGAGACTGAAGCTTTCTTT. Amino acid sequence: CASRLGQETEAFF.

This clone was found once. The chain combines TRBV7-9 with TRBJ1-2; 10 bases are a match to TRBD1. There are 15 residues in the CDR3. Germline V gene sequence: CDR1 SEHNR, CDR2 FQNEAQ (reference sequence). After removal of 5 bases from V and 4 bases from J, the junction contained 7 bases not matched to a gene. CDR3 loop: CASSHPDRGSYGYTF. CDR3 nucleotide sequence: TGTGCCAGCAGCCACCCGGACAGGGGGAGCTATGGCTACACCTTC.

The genes are TRBV29-1 and TRBJ2-2, with D hard to call. Trimming left V 2 bases short and J 5 bases short, with 6 bases between. Looked up from germline, CDR1 is SQVTM and CDR2 is ANQGSEA. The CDR3 runs 12 residues. CDR3 sequence reads: CSVEMETGELFF. In nucleotides, the CDR3 is TGCAGCGTTGAAATGGAGACCGGGGAGCTGTTTTTT.

The chain has TRBV7-2 and TRBJ2-7, with 8 bases identical to TRBD2. J lost 6 bases, V lost 4 bases, and 17 bases had no gene match. This CDR3 is built from 17 residues. CDR1 SGHTA and CDR2 FQGNSA come from the germline V gene. For the CDR3, the DNA is TGTGCCAGCAGCTCCAACCCGAGGACTAGCTGGTCGGGCGAGCAGTACTTC. It is translated as CASSSNPRTSWSGEQYF.